These 6 T cell receptor beta chains came from one sample sequenced in a study of blood T cell repertoires in COVID-19. Sequenced by immunoSEQ multiplex PCR; TCRdb stores in-frame clones only, minus some. The sample lists approximately 290,000 clones; roughly 84% were seen once. Source material: peripheral blood. All receptors derive from a person aged 70 to 85 with COVID-19, enrolled during active disease.

This clone was seen only a few times. The chain joins TRBV11-2 to TRBJ2-7; D is possibly TRBD2 (5 bases). This CDR3 region has 12 residues. Germline CDR1 is SGHAT and CDR2 is FQNNGV. V was pared by 5 bases and J by 6 bases, with 11 bases between. CDR3 DNA: TGTGCCAGCAGCATGGACTTGGGCGAGCAGTACTTC. It is translated as CASSMDLGEQYF.

The sample holds a few counts of this clone. The chain employs TRBV5-1 and TRBJ2-6; possibly TRBD1 for D (5 bases). Germline-derived CDR1 and CDR2 are SGHRS and YFSETQ. CDR3 length equals 16 residues. V was cut by 0 bases and J by 2 bases, with 9 bases left in between. DNA for the CDR3: TGCGCCAGCAGCTTGGATGACAGTGCTGGGGCCAACGTCCTGACTTTC. It codes for CASSLDDSAGANVLTF.

The rearrangement uses TRBV12-3 or TRBV12-4 and TRBJ2-2; a possible D gene is TRBD2 (7 bases). CDR3 length equals 13 residues. V lost 6 bases and J lost 7, with 12 bases in between. The CDR3 here is CASSRGAGGELFF. In nucleotides, the CDR3 is TGTGCCAGCAGCCGGGGGGCGGGCGGGGAGCTGTTTTTT.

The chain employs TRBV7-9 and TRBJ1-6; weak D call: TRBD1 (6 bases). The CDR3 spans 14 residues. Germline V gene sequence: CDR1 SEHNR, CDR2 FQNEAQ (reference sequence). Deletions cut 6 bases from V and 9 bases from J, with 15 bases between. CDR3: CASSLQGVPSPLHF. The CDR3 DNA sequence: TGTGCCAGCAGTCTACAGGGCGTACCTTCACCCCTCCACTTT.

The chain has TRBV20-1 and TRBJ1-2; the match to TRBD1 covers 9 bases. This CDR3 comprises 17 residues. Losses at the gene ends were 3 bases for V and 0 bases for J; bases not matched to a gene: 11. Germline values: CDR1 DFQATT, CDR2 SNEGSKA (reference sequence). The CDR3: CSASKWDRATPNYGYTF. The DNA of the CDR3 is TGCAGTGCTAGTAAGTGGGACAGGGCAACCCCTAACTATGGCTACACCTTC.

The chain has TRBV2 and TRBJ2-1; 7 positions match TRBD1. The V segment lost 8 bases and the J segment 8 bases; nucleotides outside the gene matches: 9. In germline, CDR1 is SNHLY, CDR2 FYNNEI. The CDR3 has 13 amino acids. Written as DNA, the CDR3 is TGTGCCAGCTCGACAGGGACGATAGATGAGCAGTTCTTC. Translating gives CASSTGTIDEQFF.